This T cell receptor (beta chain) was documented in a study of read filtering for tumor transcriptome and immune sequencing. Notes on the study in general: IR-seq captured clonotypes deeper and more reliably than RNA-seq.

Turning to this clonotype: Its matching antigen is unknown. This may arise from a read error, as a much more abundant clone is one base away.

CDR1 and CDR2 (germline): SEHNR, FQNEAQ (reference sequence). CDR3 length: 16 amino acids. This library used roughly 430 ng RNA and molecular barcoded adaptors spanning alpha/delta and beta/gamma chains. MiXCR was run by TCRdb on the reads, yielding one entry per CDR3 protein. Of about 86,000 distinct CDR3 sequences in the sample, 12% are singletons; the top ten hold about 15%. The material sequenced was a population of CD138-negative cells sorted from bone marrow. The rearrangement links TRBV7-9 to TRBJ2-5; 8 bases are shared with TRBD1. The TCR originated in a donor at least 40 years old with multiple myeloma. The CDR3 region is CVSSPGPPGTGGTQYF. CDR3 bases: TGTGTTAGCAGCCCTGGCCCCCCGGGGACAGGAGGGACCCAGTACTTC.